A single sample is the source of the 31 T cell receptor beta chains below, sequenced in a study of regulatory T cells in long-lasting Graves disease. Regarding time point: newly diagnosed GD, antithyroid drugs for less than 3 months. The TCR library was prepared using RNA isolated from PBMCs. Researchers made TCR beta libraries by using iRepertoire HTBI primers and running Arm-PCR on CDR3 regions. TCRdb re-called the multiplex PCR reads with MiXCR, one entry per CDR3 protein. The sample consists of approximately 400,000 distinct CDR3 sequences, around 14% of them appearing once. This sample was also put to use in a study of T cells in Graves' hyperthyroidism and ophthalmopathy.

The material sequenced was peripheral blood mononuclear cells (PBMCs), taken at new diagnosis, from a patient treated with antithyroid drugs. These receptors were taken from a woman younger than 45 with Graves disease.

This clonotype has at least ten counts. The V gene is TRBV7-8, the J gene TRBJ1-6, with D maybe TRBD1 (6 bases). The CDR3 is 15 amino acids. The V and J ends lost 5 bases and 4 bases respectively, with 12 bases between them. Germline V gives CDR1 SGHVS, CDR2 FQNEAQ. The CDR3 DNA follows: TGTGCCAGCAGCGGGGACACCATGTATAATTCACCCCTCCACTTT. It encodes CASSGDTMYNSPLHF.

This clonotype came up many times. The rearrangement uses TRBV2 and TRBJ2-1; D possibly matches TRBD1 or TRBD2 (5 bases each). The V gene's germline CDR1 is SNHLY and CDR2 FYNNEI. CDR3 length: 18 residues. Trimming removed 4 bases at V and 10 bases at J, with 29 bases between. CDR3 sequence reads: CASSGDRFSRASDREQFF. CDR3 nucleotide sequence: TGTGCCAGCAGTGGGGACCGGTTTAGTCGGGCTTCTGACCGAGAGCAGTTCTTC.

This clonotype was detected only a few times. The chain recombines TRBV7-3 with TRBJ2-1; 7 positions agree with TRBD2. Germline CDR1 is SGHTA and CDR2 is FQGTGA. The junction had 16 bases not matched to a gene; V was cut back by 5 bases and J by 9 bases. The CDR3 runs to 16 residues. DNA of the CDR3: TGTGCCAGCAGCCCTGTGAGGGCAGGGAGGGTCGGTGAGCAGTTCTTC. The encoded protein is CASSPVRAGRVGEQFF. The full variable domain, completed using reference TRBV7-3 and TRBJ2-1, is GAGVSQTPSNKVTEKGKYVELRCDPISGHTALYWYRQSLGQGPEFLIYFQGTGAADDSGLPNDRFFAVRPEGSVSTLKIQRTERGDSAVYLCASSPVRAGRVGEQFFGPGTRLTVL.

This clonotype was detected ten times or more. This sequence joins TRBV20-1 and TRBJ1-5; no reliable D call. V gave up 3 bases and J gave up 1 base, with 4 bases separating them. This CDR3 has 12 amino acids. In germline, CDR1 is DFQATT, CDR2 SNEGSKA (reference sequence). The CDR3, as DNA: TGCAGTGCTAGTGGGAGCAATCAGCCCCAGCATTTT. It encodes CSASGSNQPQHF.

This clonotype appeared a few times. The rearrangement joins TRBV24-1 to TRBJ2-3, with D maybe TRBD2 (8 bases). The V end lost 3 bases, the J end lost 0 bases, and 18 bases lay between the germline ends. CDR1 and CDR2 (germline): KGHDR, SFDVKD. The length of the CDR3 is 18 residues. CDR3 region: CATSDRGRLATSTDTQYF. The DNA for the CDR3 is TGTGCCACCAGTGATAGGGGGCGACTAGCGACAAGCACAGATACGCAGTATTTT.

J is TRBJ2-3 and V is TRBV14; D call uncertain. Germline CDR1 SGHDN, CDR2 FVKESK. Deletions cut 0 bases from V and 9 bases from J, with 13 bases between. This CDR3 spans 14 amino acids. The DNA of the CDR3 is TGTGCCAGCAGCCAAGATCAGCACCCTTTGACGCAGTATTTT. Translation: CASSQDQHPLTQYF.

The V call is TRBV13, the J call TRBJ1-6; D is unclear. Germline V gene lookup returns CDR1 PRHDT and CDR2 FYEKMQ (reference sequence). This CDR3 spans 16 amino acids. V was trimmed by 4 bases and J by 9 bases, leaving 19 bases between them. CDR3 coding DNA: TGTGCCAGCAGCTCGAGGGCCGGGTCCGGTCGTTCACCCCTCCACTTT. It codes for CASSSRAGSGRSPLHF.

The rearrangement uses TRBV11-2 and TRBJ1-3, with D perhaps matching TRBD1 (6 bases). Germline CDR1 reads SGHAT; CDR2 reads FQNNGV. CDR3 length: 17 amino acids. V shed 1 base and J shed 1 base, with 14 bases lying between them. The CDR3 DNA reads as TGTGCCAGCAGCTTAGCGGCGGGGGGCTGGTCTGGAAACACCATATATTTT. Translation gives CASSLAAGGWSGNTIYF. Variable domain in full (rest from reference TRBV11-2 and TRBJ1-3): EAGVAQSPRYKIIEKRQSVAFWCNPISGHATLYWYQQILGQGPKLLIQFQNNGVVDDSQLPKDRFSAERLKGVDSTLKIQPAKLEDSAVYLCASSLAAGGWSGNTIYFGEGSWLTVV.

In this sample, this clonotype turned up many times. This sequence joins TRBV29-1 and TRBJ1-1, with D uncertain. Trimming pared 7 bases from V and 0 bases from J, leaving 9 bases between. The germline V gene has CDR1 SQVTM and CDR2 ANQGSEA. This CDR3 has 12 residues. CDR3 amino acids: CSAGDMNTEAFF. CDR3 bases: TGCAGCGCTGGAGATATGAACACTGAAGCTTTCTTT.

This clonotype was detected ten times or more. The chain employs TRBV6-1 and TRBJ2-7; 7 nucleotides line up with TRBD1. J was trimmed by 1 base and V by 6 bases; bases with no gene match: 9. Germline loops: CDR1 MNHNS, CDR2 SASEGT. CDR3 size: 15 residues. CDR3 coding DNA: TGTGCCAGCAGACCACAGGGGTCGGGGTCCTACGAGCAGTACTTC. Its translation is CASRPQGSGSYEQYF.

Ten or more counts support this clonotype. V is TRBV27 and J is TRBJ1-1, with D unresolved. Germline CDR1 reads MNHEY; CDR2 reads SMNVEV (reference sequence). Trimming removed 5 bases from V and 5 bases from J, with 12 bases in between. The CDR3 is 13 residues long. Here the CDR3 reads CASSLGRRTEAFF. DNA of the CDR3: TGTGCCAGCAGTCTCGGACGGCGAACTGAAGCTTTCTTT.

The table lists this clonotype with a few counts. In DNA, the CDR3 is TGTGCCAGTAGTGCGGCCTCGGGTCCCTACAATGAGCAGTTCTTC. Protein product: CASSAASGPYNEQFF. The chain has TRBV19 and TRBJ2-1; D is unclear. V lost 5 bases, J lost 2 bases, and 13 bases lay in between. Per the germline V gene, CDR1 is LNHDA and CDR2 is SQIVND (reference sequence). The CDR3 is 15 residues long.

There are many counts of this clonotype. V gene TRBV3-1 combines with J gene TRBJ1-1, with D perhaps TRBD1 (6 bases). The CDR3 covers 14 residues. Trimming took off 8 bases at V and 3 bases at J, with 16 bases between the two ends. Germline CDR1 reads LGHDT; CDR2 reads YNNKEL (reference sequence). CDR3 in DNA: TGTGCCAGCGCCGCGGGACAATGGGACACTGAAGCTTTCTTT. It codes for CASAAGQWDTEAFF.

The rearrangement joins TRBV20-1 to TRBJ1-2, with a weak D call TRBD1 (5 bases). The CDR3 consists of 14 residues. Germline V gene lookup returns CDR1 DFQATT and CDR2 SNEGSKA (reference sequence). Trimming left V 3 bases short and J 8 bases short, with 19 bases between. CDR3 in amino acids: CSARTPLGGEGYTF. DNA for the CDR3: TGCAGTGCTAGGACCCCACTCGGAGGGGAAGGCTACACCTTC.

This clonotype appeared many times. The chain combines TRBV12-3 or TRBV12-4 with TRBJ1-2; no reliable D call. The V end was cut by 2 bases, the J end by 1 base, with 8 bases between. The CDR3 loop spans 14 amino acids. This CDR3 is CASSLNKNNYGYTF. CDR3 bases: TGTGCCAGCAGTTTAAATAAGAATAACTATGGCTACACCTTC.

The chain joins TRBV28 to TRBJ2-2; 12 nucleotides agree with TRBD2. The junction had 10 bases not matched to a gene; V was cut back by 6 bases and J by 5 bases. CDR3 size: 17 residues. CDR1 and CDR2 from the germline V gene are MDHEN and SYDVKM. The CDR3 protein is CASSSSTSGRRTGELFF. The DNA of the CDR3 is TGTGCCAGCAGCAGCTCGACTAGCGGGAGAAGGACCGGGGAGCTGTTTTTT.

This clonotype was counted ten times or more. The V and J genes are TRBV7-8 and TRBJ2-7, with TRBD2 matching over 12 bases. J gave up 2 bases and V 5 bases, and 7 bases lay outside the gene matches. This CDR3 has 16 amino acids. Germline V gene lookup returns CDR1 SGHVS and CDR2 FQNEAQ. The CDR3 DNA sequence: TGTGCCAGCAGCCGAAGGACTAGCGGGACCACCTACGAGCAGTACTTC. Its translation: CASSRRTSGTTYEQYF.

The CDR3: CASGTLSAGELFF. The CDR3 nucleotides are TGTGCCAGCGGTACCTTAAGCGCAGGGGAGCTGTTTTTT. This chain links TRBV2 with TRBJ2-2, with D unresolved. The V gene's germline CDR1 is SNHLY and CDR2 FYNNEI. This CDR3 comprises 13 residues. The V gene lost 8 bases and the J gene lost 8 bases, with 15 bases spanning the gap.

This clonotype occurred many times. The chain couples TRBV28 to TRBJ2-2; 7 nucleotides align to TRBD1. CDR1 and CDR2 (germline): MDHEN, SYDVKM. The CDR3 spans 17 residues. V gave up 2 bases and J gave up 7 bases; unmatched junction bases: 13. CDR3 in DNA: TGTGCCAGCAGTTTAGAACGGGACAGCTACACGTACGGGGAGCTGTTTTTT. Translating gives CASSLERDSYTYGELFF.

Many counts were recorded for this clonotype. The chain couples TRBV6-1 to TRBJ2-6, with 7 bases identical to TRBD1. The CDR3 has 17 residues. With 0 bases clipped from V and 4 bases from J, the junction kept 6 bases outside the gene matches. From germline, CDR1 is MNHNS and CDR2 SASEGT. DNA for the CDR3: TGTGCCAGCAGTGAAGCGATCGAGGGGGCCGGGGCCAACGTCCTGACTTTC. This translates into CASSEAIEGAGANVLTF.

This clonotype occurred many times. The V call is TRBV13, the J call TRBJ2-7, with D possibly being TRBD1 (5 bases). This CDR3 is built from 15 residues. In germline, CDR1 is PRHDT, CDR2 FYEKMQ (reference sequence). The V gene lost 3 bases and the J gene lost 4 bases, with 16 bases spanning the gap. The CDR3 DNA sequence: TGTGCCAGCAGCTTTTGGCAGGGAAGGACGTACGAGCAGTACTTC. Its protein is CASSFWQGRTYEQYF.

This clonotype was detected only a few times. The chain is built from TRBV24-1 and TRBJ2-1, with D possibly matching TRBD2 (5 bases). The CDR3 length is 12 residues. Germline V lookup: CDR1 KGHDR, CDR2 SFDVKD. Trimming removed 2 bases at V and 8 bases at J, with 6 bases between. The CDR3 protein is CATSDSLDEQFF. The CDR3, as DNA: TGTGCCACCAGTGATTCACTAGATGAGCAGTTCTTC.

This clonotype was counted a few times. The rearrangement joins TRBV6-1 to TRBJ2-7, with TRBD2 matching 8 bases. J gave up 1 base and V 6 bases, and 8 bases lay outside the gene matches. From germline, CDR1 is MNHNS and CDR2 SASEGT. The length of the CDR3 is 15 residues. Here the CDR3 DNA reads TGTGCCAGCAGCTTGACTAGCGCCTCATCCTACGAGCAGTACTTC. It is translated as CASSLTSASSYEQYF.

This clonotype was counted many times. V is TRBV3-1 and J is TRBJ2-1, with 8 bases aligning to TRBD2. J was trimmed by 10 bases and V by 3 bases; bases with no gene match: 5. The CDR3 sequence is 13 residues long. Germline V gene sequence: CDR1 LGHDT, CDR2 YNNKEL (reference sequence). This CDR3 reads CASSQLIAGEQFF. In DNA form, the CDR3 reads TGTGCCAGCAGCCAGCTAATAGCGGGAGAGCAGTTCTTC.

V is TRBV24-1 and J is TRBJ1-1; 7 bases fit TRBD1. The ends lost 3 bases at V and 1 base at J; junction bases unmatched: 7. Per the germline V gene, CDR1 is KGHDR and CDR2 is SFDVKD. The length of the CDR3 is 16 residues. Here the CDR3 DNA reads TGTGCCACCAGTGATACTCGACAGGGTGGGAACACTGAAGCTTTCTTT. Protein: CATSDTRQGGNTEAFF.

CDR3 residues: CASSFNGEREYQETQYF. CDR3 DNA sequence: TGCGCCAGCAGCTTTAACGGTGAGCGGGAGTACCAAGAGACCCAGTACTTC. The chain has TRBV5-1 and TRBJ2-5, with TRBD2 matching 8 bases. Germline-derived CDR1 and CDR2 are SGHRS and YFSETQ. V dropped 2 bases and J dropped 0; count of bases not matched to a gene: 9. This CDR3 is built from 17 residues. Full variable domain (remainder filled in from reference TRBV5-1 and TRBJ2-5): KAGVTQTPRYLIKTRGQQVTLSCSPISGHRSVSWYQQTPGQGLQFLFEYFSETQRNKGNFPGRFSGRQFSNSRSEMNVSTLELGDSALYLCASSFNGEREYQETQYFGPGTRLLVL.

This clonotype was seen just once. The rearrangement uses TRBV12-3 or TRBV12-4 and TRBJ2-5; 10 bases fit TRBD2. V was clipped by 3 bases and J by 5 bases; unmatched bases: 12. The CDR3 spans 17 residues. The DNA for the CDR3 is TGTGCCAGCAGTTTGGGAGTGCTAGCGGGAGTCGGGGAGACCCAGTACTTC. Protein: CASSLGVLAGVGETQYF.

This clonotype has only a few counts. This chain joins TRBV9 and TRBJ2-2; no clear D. The germline V gene encodes CDR1 SGDLS and CDR2 YYNGEE. Trimming removed 1 base from V and 4 bases from J, with 8 bases in between. The CDR3 contains 14 residues. CDR3 protein: CASSVRAATGELFF. The DNA of the CDR3 is TGTGCCAGCAGCGTACGGGCGGCCACCGGGGAGCTGTTTTTT.

The chain is built from TRBV7-9 and TRBJ2-1, with D tentatively TRBD1 (5 bases). CDR1 SEHNR and CDR2 FQNEAQ come from the germline V gene (reference sequence). V was pared by 1 base and J by 6 bases, with 16 bases between. The CDR3 extends over 16 amino acids. The CDR3 DNA follows: TGTGCCAGCAGCTTAGATATCAGGGTTCTGGTCAATGAGCAGTTCTTC. Protein product: CASSLDIRVLVNEQFF.

This clonotype was seen repeatedly, ten times or more. The rearrangement joins TRBV2 to TRBJ2-1, with D unclear. CDR1 and CDR2 (germline): SNHLY, FYNNEI. V shed 1 base and J shed 5 bases, with 9 bases lying between them. The CDR3 loop spans 14 amino acids. DNA of the CDR3: TGTGCCAGCAGTGAAGAGGCGGCGGACAATGAGCAGTTCTTC. Its translation: CASSEEAADNEQFF.

Many counts were recorded for this clonotype. The genes are TRBV28 and TRBJ2-2; D unresolved. The V end was cut by 6 bases, the J end by 2 bases, with 7 bases between. The CDR3 covers 13 residues. Germline loops: CDR1 MDHEN, CDR2 SYDVKM. CDR3 in amino acids: CASRLINTGELFF. For the CDR3, the DNA is TGTGCCAGCAGACTTATTAACACCGGGGAGCTGTTTTTT.